The sequence of this TCR beta chain was determined in a study of identical twins. From germline, CDR1 is SGHVS and CDR2 FNYEAQ. V shed 5 bases and J 4 bases; nucleotides not matched to a gene: 8. The CDR3 is 15 residues long. Findings and limits, study-wide: Insertions were fewer in abundant cord blood beta clonotypes, whereas memory repertoires showed none of this pattern. Compared with models, monozygotic twins showed more out-of-frame TCR alpha sharing.

This clonotype was found a few times. Its target is unknown. With no exceptions, donors were healthy Caucasians. After template switching added a universal primer site, the resulting cDNA carried unique molecular identifiers. TCRdb re-called the 5' RACE reads through MiXCR, storing one row per CDR3 protein. The table shows around 340,000 distinct CDR3 sequences, with 9% occurring only once. The chain recombines TRBV7-6 with TRBJ2-1, with 7 bases lining up with TRBD2. This TCR was sampled from a woman aged 45-65 years in good health. Sequencing was performed on naive T cells sorted from blood. CDR3 nucleotides: TGTGCCAGCAGCACCGAGCGGGGCGATTACAATGAGCAGTTCTTC. As protein: CASSTERGDYNEQFF.